One sample yielded the 30 T cell receptor beta chains listed below, sequenced in a study of blood T cells in healthy people across ages. PCR was performed a second time for roughly 7 to 12 cycles using a sample-barcoded 5' primer and a J-beta primer mix. In TCRdb, the 5' RACE reads were re-called with MiXCR into one record per CDR3 protein. The table includes more than 900,000 distinct CDR3 sequences, 25% to 30% detected once. This sample was also put to use in a study of T cells of mothers and their children.

Sequencing used blood. The receptors stem from a woman between 35 and 50 years old in good health.

Turning to this clonotype: An end of the junction does not agree with germline; a read error may underlie this. The chain recombines TRBV12-3 or TRBV12-4 with TRBJ2-3; 12 bases agree with TRBD2. The CDR3 is 14 amino acids. The CDR3 here is CASSPSGGADTRYF. The CDR3 DNA is TGTGCCAGCAGCCCTAGCGGGGGGGCAGATACGCGGTATTTT.

Comment on this clonotype: A read error may explain this, as a much larger clone is one base away. V usage is TRBV7-2 and J usage is TRBJ1-6; 7 bases are a match to TRBD1. The CDR3 spans 13 residues. Per germline, CDR1 SGHTA and CDR2 FQGNSA. CDR3 residues: CASSPDRASPRHF. CDR3 coding DNA: TGTGCCAGCAGCCCCGACAGGGCCTCACCCCGCCACTTT.

This clonotype was recorded a few times. The J gene is TRBJ1-5, the V gene TRBV9, with D perhaps TRBD1 (6 bases). V was trimmed by 2 bases and J by 3 bases, leaving 12 bases between them. Germline V gives CDR1 SGDLS, CDR2 YYNGEE. The CDR3 has 15 amino acids. The CDR3 loop reads CASSVTGQFNQPQHF. In DNA form, the CDR3 reads TGTGCCAGCAGCGTTACTGGACAGTTCAATCAGCCCCAGCATTTT.

There are a few counts of this clonotype. This chain connects TRBV4-3 to TRBJ1-6; 8 nucleotides match TRBD1. The CDR3 loop spans 15 amino acids. Germline assignment: CDR1 LGHNA and CDR2 YSLEER. The V segment lost 0 bases and the J segment 7 bases; nucleotides outside the gene matches: 2. The CDR3 reads CASSQDRTGNSPLHF. DNA of the CDR3: TGCGCCAGCAGCCAAGATCGGACAGGGAATTCACCCCTCCACTTT.

A remark on this clonotype: This may arise from a read error, as a much more abundant clone is one base away. The V call is TRBV20-1, the J call TRBJ2-6, with TRBD1 identical over 9 bases. This CDR3 spans 15 amino acids. Germline V gene lookup returns CDR1 DFQATT and CDR2 SNEGSKA (reference sequence). Written as DNA, the CDR3 is TGCGGTGCCACACAGGGGGCTGGTGGGGCCAACGTCCTGACTTTC. This translates into CGATQGAGGANVLTF.

With respect to this clonotype: A much larger clone is a single base away; this may be a read error. This chain uses TRBV7-2 with TRBJ2-5, with D tentatively TRBD2 (6 bases). The DNA end favors TRBJ2-7, so the J call may be wrong. This CDR3 region has 13 residues. CDR1 and CDR2 (germline): SGHTA, FQGNSA. The CDR3 DNA follows: TGTGCCAGCACCCGAGGAGGGACTTACGAGCAGTACTTC. This codes for CASTRGGTYEQYF.

The genes are TRBV28 and TRBJ2-5; D is perhaps TRBD1 or TRBD2 (5 bases each). The J call may not be correct, given that the DNA end is closer to TRBJ2-7. CDR1 and CDR2 (germline): MDHEN, SYDVKM. There are 12 residues in the CDR3. CDR3 nucleotides: TGTGCCATCCGTTGGGGGTCGAACGAGCAGTACTTC. Its translation is CAIRWGSNEQYF.

Notes on this clonotype: This sequence may be a read error, since a much larger clone differs from it by one base. This chain uses TRBV28 with TRBJ1-2; 7 bases map to TRBD1. This CDR3 is built from 13 residues. Germline V gene data show CDR1 as MDHEN and CDR2 as SYDVKM. In nucleotides, the CDR3 is TGTGCCAGCAGTAGCGGGGACAGCTATGGCTACATCTTC. Its protein is CASSSGDSYGYIF.

Details on this clonotype: A much larger clonotype is one base distant, so this may be a read error. The chain has TRBV20-1 and TRBJ1-4; no reliable D call. The V end lost 0 bases, the J end lost 7 bases, and 9 bases lay between the germline ends. CDR3 length equals 13 residues. Germline CDR1 is DFQATT and CDR2 is SNEGSKA (reference sequence). CDR3 region: CSARDWGGEKLFF. Written as DNA, the CDR3 is TGCAGTGCTAGAGATTGGGGAGGTGAAAAACTGTTTTTT.

Comment on this clonotype: The conserved phenylalanine or tryptophan normally closing the CDR3 is absent here, so this likely arose from a read error. No DNA is shown, since the ends of the CDR3 on it are uncertain; the CDR3 is the one TCRdb lists. The rearrangement joins TRBV4-1 to TRBJ2-1; TRBD2 reflects the table's D call only, with no check against the DNA. Germline CDR1 and CDR2: MGHRA and YSYEKL. The CDR3 is 15 residues long, counting both termini. CDR3 sequence: CASSQDRGMGYTFGS.

J is TRBJ2-5 and V is TRBV28; the D is unclear. The V gene's germline CDR1 is MDHEN and CDR2 SYDVKM. The CDR3 contains 16 residues. V lost 2 bases to trimming and J lost 1 base, with 14 bases between them. For the CDR3, the DNA is TGTGCCAGCAGTTTAAGTTTCTTGAACAGCCAAGAGACCCAGTACTTC. Its protein product is CASSLSFLNSQETQYF.

The chain combines TRBV6-5 with TRBJ1-1; D is undetermined. The CDR3 is made up of 13 amino acids. Germline-derived CDR1 and CDR2 are MNHEY and SVGAGI. Trimming stripped 6 bases from V and 1 base from J, with 9 bases between. The CDR3 sequence is CASRYTRNTEAFF. In DNA form, the CDR3 reads TGTGCCAGCAGGTATACAAGGAACACTGAAGCTTTCTTT.

The CDR3 DNA follows: TGTGCCAGCAGTTACGGGGACAGGGAGGTTCCTTTCTTT. This codes for CASSYGDREVPFF. The chain employs TRBV6-5 and TRBJ1-1; TRBD1 aligns across 9 bases. This CDR3 is built from 13 residues. V lost 2 bases and J lost 12; bases outside the gene matches: 7. Germline values: CDR1 MNHEY, CDR2 SVGAGI.

This clonotype was detected a few times. This chain joins TRBV18 and TRBJ1-2; D ambiguous. Germline assignment: CDR1 KGHSH and CDR2 LQKENI. There are 15 residues in the CDR3. Trimming took off 0 bases at V and 4 bases at J, with 12 bases between the two ends. The CDR3 sequence: CASSPPASPLYGYTF. As DNA, the CDR3 is TGTGCCAGCTCACCACCAGCCAGCCCCCTCTATGGCTACACCTTC.

Concerning this clonotype itself: One junction end disagrees with the germline gene, perhaps due to a read error. This chain connects TRBV30 to TRBJ1-2; a possible D gene is TRBD1 (6 bases). Germline V lookup: CDR1 GTSNPN, CDR2 SVGIG (reference sequence). This CDR3 is built from 13 residues. The CDR3 loop reads CTWSEGTNYGYTF. The CDR3 nucleotides are TGTACCTGGAGTGAGGGGACAAACTATGGCTACACCTTC.

This clonotype was observed once. This rearrangement joins TRBV6-6 to TRBJ2-5; D gene uncertain. Trimming removed 6 bases at V and 11 bases at J, with 28 bases between. Germline loops: CDR1 MNHNY, CDR2 SVGAGI (reference sequence). The CDR3 length is 16 residues. The CDR3 DNA reads as TGTGCCAGCAGCCGCCTCTTTATTGGGCCTTGGGATGAGCAGTACTTC. This codes for CASSRLFIGPWDEQYF.

The CDR3 nucleotides read TGTGCCAGCAGCCCGGGGGGGCCTTTAGAAGAGACCCAGTACTTC. It translates to CASSPGGPLEETQYF. The rearrangement uses TRBV11-3 and TRBJ2-5; 8 bases are a match to TRBD2. Germline V gene sequence: CDR1 SGHNT, CDR2 YENEEA. V lost 5 bases and J lost 3; bases outside the gene matches: 8. CDR3 length: 15 residues.

This clonotype was observed at least ten times. The chain has TRBV6-5 and TRBJ2-5, with D unresolved. The CDR3 is made up of 13 amino acids. Germline loops: CDR1 MNHEY, CDR2 SVGAGI. V was trimmed by 0 bases and J by 5 bases, leaving 7 bases between them. The CDR3 nucleotides are TGTGCCAGCAGTTACTCGAATCGCGAGACCCAGTACTTC. It codes for CASSYSNRETQYF.

V is TRBV29-1 and J is TRBJ1-5, with unresolved D. Germline V gives CDR1 SQVTM, CDR2 ANQGSEA. CDR3 length: 12 amino acids. Trimming cost V 7 bases and J 0 bases, with 7 bases left between them. CDR3 sequence: CSAANSNQPQHF. CDR3 coding DNA: TGCAGCGCCGCAAATAGCAATCAGCCCCAGCATTTT.

This clonotype has just a few counts. This sequence joins TRBV9 and TRBJ2-5; 9 bases line up with TRBD1. The CDR3 is 17 residues long. Germline assignment: CDR1 SGDLS and CDR2 YYNGEE. V lost 4 bases, J lost 11 bases, and 21 bases stayed unmatched. The CDR3 sequence is CASSPQGGTGQANEQYF. The CDR3 DNA is TGTGCCAGCAGCCCCCAAGGGGGGACAGGGCAAGCCAATGAGCAGTACTTC.

This clonotype was seen only a few times. This chain links TRBV3-1 with TRBJ2-1; 9 nucleotides match TRBD2. CDR3 length: 16 residues. The J segment lost 4 bases and the V segment lost 0 bases, leaving 4 bases of the junction unmatched. The V gene's germline CDR1 is LGHDT and CDR2 YNNKEL (reference sequence). The CDR3 DNA is TGTGCCAGCAGCCAAGATGGCCTAGCGGGATACAATGAGCAGTTCTTC. Translation gives CASSQDGLAGYNEQFF.

Only a few counts were recorded for this clonotype. A much larger clone is a single base away; this may be a read error. The J gene is TRBJ2-1, the V gene TRBV2; either TRBD1 or TRBD2 may fit D (5 bases each). The CDR3 runs to 14 residues. Between the trimmed V and J ends, which lost 4 bases and 7 bases, there was a span of 14 bases. Germline-derived CDR1 and CDR2 are SNHLY and FYNNEI. In nucleotides, the CDR3 is TGTGCCAGCAGTGGCCCCGGGACGGCTAATGAGCAGTTCTTC. Translated: CASSGPGTANEQFF.

This clonotype was counted between two and nine times. Here the CDR3 DNA reads TGTGCCAGCAGTGACCCCGGGACAGAAGCTTTCTTT. It is translated as CASSDPGTEAFF. The chain recombines TRBV25-1 with TRBJ1-1; TRBD1 is a possible D gene (6 bases). The CDR3 covers 12 residues. Between the trimmed V and J ends, which lost 3 bases and 8 bases, there was a span of 10 bases. The V gene's germline CDR1 is MGHDK and CDR2 SYGVNS.

This clonotype was seen a few times. This chain joins TRBV6-1 and TRBJ1-2; possible D gene TRBD1, 6 bases. In germline, CDR1 is MNHNS, CDR2 SASEGT. The CDR3 spans 12 residues. The CDR3 loop reads CSSRSRGGGYTF. CDR3 nucleotide sequence: TGTTCCTCCCGAAGCAGGGGTGGTGGCTACACCTTC.

With regard to this clonotype: One end of the junction is discordant with germline, which a read error may explain. The V call is TRBV12-3 or TRBV12-4, the J call TRBJ2-3, with 10 nucleotides matching TRBD2. The CDR3 loop spans 15 amino acids. CDR3 DNA: TGTGCCAGCAGTAACAGCGGGGGGGATTCAGATACGGAGTATTTT. Translating gives CASSNSGGDSDTEYF.

Only a few counts were recorded for this clonotype. This chain uses TRBV7-2 with TRBJ2-1, with D perhaps matching TRBD1 (7 bases). The V end lost 2 bases, the J end lost 3 bases, and 14 bases lay between the germline ends. The germline gives CDR1 SGHTA, CDR2 FQGNSA. The CDR3 runs to 16 residues. The chain's CDR3 is CASSLSSGGFYNEQFF. The CDR3 region has the DNA TGTGCCAGCAGCTTATCGTCAGGGGGGTTCTACAATGAGCAGTTCTTC.

This clonotype was observed at least ten times. The V and J genes are TRBV7-2 and TRBJ2-5, with unresolved D. Germline CDR1 is SGHTA and CDR2 is FQGNSA. Trimming took 6 bases from V and 4 from J, leaving 9 bases between them. CDR3 length: 12 amino acids. This CDR3 reads CASRRARETQYF. The CDR3 bases are TGTGCCAGCAGGCGAGCGCGAGAGACCCAGTACTTC.

This clonotype was seen a few times. The V and J genes are TRBV5-1 and TRBJ2-1; D remains unclear. The CDR3 is made up of 12 amino acids. Looked up from germline, CDR1 is SGHRS and CDR2 is YFSETQ. V lost 1 base and J lost 8, with 7 bases in between. The CDR3 loop is CASSLMMDEQFF. CDR3 bases: TGCGCCAGCAGCTTGATGATGGATGAGCAGTTCTTC. Combining the CDR3 with reference TRBV5-1 and TRBJ2-1 gives the whole variable domain KAGVTQTPRYLIKTRGQQVTLSCSPISGHRSVSWYQQTPGQGLQFLFEYFSETQRNKGNFPGRFSGRQFSNSRSEMNVSTLELGDSALYLCASSLMMDEQFFGPGTRLTVL.

This clonotype occurred many times. The V gene is TRBV29-1, the J gene TRBJ2-5, with 11 bases aligning to TRBD1. This CDR3 has 16 residues. Germline loops: CDR1 SQVTM, CDR2 ANQGSEA. After removal of 7 bases from V and 5 bases from J, the junction contained 15 bases not matched to a gene. CDR3 in amino acids: CSARRSRTGGDETQYF. The DNA of the CDR3 is TGCAGCGCCCGGCGTTCCAGGACAGGGGGCGATGAGACCCAGTACTTC.

The chain couples TRBV6-5 to TRBJ2-3; TRBD2 matches at 8 bases. The V and J ends lost 0 bases and 0 bases, in that order; junction bases with no gene match: 8. The CDR3 contains 18 residues. From germline, CDR1 is MNHEY and CDR2 SVGAGI. CDR3 DNA: TGTGCCAGCAGTTACTCGAGCGGGGGCCGAGTAAGCACAGATACGCAGTATTTT. This gives the protein CASSYSSGGRVSTDTQYF.